Listed below are T cell receptor beta chains from one sample, sequenced in a study of blood T cell repertoires in COVID-19. Assay: immunoSEQ multiplex PCR; the TCRdb copy retains only in-frame clones and omits some. Among some 340,000 clones, 85% were seen once, and the ten largest hold roughly 3.9%. The material sequenced was peripheral blood. All receptors come from a woman aged 18-29 years with acute or convalescent COVID-19. The CDR3 runs from the conserved cysteine through the conserved F or W. Fields, in order: D gene, clone size, J gene, V gene, CDR3 protein, CDR3 DNA. D genes are given only for firm matches. Only part of the rows carry a size: once, few, many, or a class if the clone is expanded.

d_call: TRBD1; clone_size: -; j_call: TRBJ1-6; v_call: TRBV30; cdr3_aa: CAWDRGMGSPLHF; cdr3_nt: TGTGCCTGGGACAGGGGGATGGGATCACCCCTCCACTTT
d_call: TRBD2; clone_size: -; j_call: TRBJ2-1; v_call: TRBV5-1; cdr3_aa: CASSVTSGTYNEQFF; cdr3_nt: TGCGCCAGCAGCGTTACTAGCGGGACCTACAATGAGCAGTTCTTC
d_call: -; clone_size: -; j_call: TRBJ1-3; v_call: TRBV5-1; cdr3_aa: CARLPEGVENTIYF; cdr3_nt: TGCGCCAGGTTACCCGAGGGTGTGGAGAACACCATATATTTT
d_call: -; clone_size: -; j_call: TRBJ1-2; v_call: TRBV30; cdr3_aa: CAWSEGGGGYTF; cdr3_nt: TGTGCCTGGAGTGAAGGCGGAGGTGGCTACACCTTC
d_call: -; clone_size: -; j_call: TRBJ2-7; v_call: TRBV28; cdr3_aa: CASSSSGDTYEQYF; cdr3_nt: TGTGCCAGCAGTTCCAGCGGGGACACCTACGAGCAGTACTTC
d_call: TRBD1; clone_size: -; j_call: TRBJ2-1; v_call: TRBV9; cdr3_aa: CASSATGTGYNEQFF; cdr3_nt: TGTGCCAGCAGCGCCACCGGGACAGGCTACAATGAGCAGTTCTTC
d_call: -; clone_size: -; j_call: TRBJ2-5; v_call: TRBV14; cdr3_aa: CASSQEVYGQQETQYF; cdr3_nt: TGTGCCAGCAGCCAAGAAGTATATGGACAGCAAGAGACCCAGTACTTC
d_call: -; clone_size: -; j_call: TRBJ2-7; v_call: TRBV12-3/TRBV12-4; cdr3_aa: CASSQALHEQYF; cdr3_nt: TGTGCCAGCAGTCAGGCCCTCCACGAGCAGTACTTC
d_call: TRBD1; clone_size: few; j_call: TRBJ1-3; v_call: TRBV6-5; cdr3_aa: CASTLIQGVGNTIYF; cdr3_nt: TGTGCCAGCACCCTCATACAGGGGGTTGGAAACACCATATATTTT
d_call: -; clone_size: -; j_call: TRBJ1-2; v_call: TRBV3-1/TRBV3-2; cdr3_aa: CASSQGQTSYGYTF; cdr3_nt: TGTGCCAGCAGCCAGGGACAAACATCCTATGGCTACACCTTC
d_call: TRBD1; clone_size: -; j_call: TRBJ1-5; v_call: TRBV7-8; cdr3_aa: CASSLGGGADQPQHF; cdr3_nt: TGTGCCAGCAGCTTAGGAGGGGGCGCTGACCAGCCCCAGCATTTT
d_call: TRBD1; clone_size: -; j_call: TRBJ1-4; v_call: TRBV24-1; cdr3_aa: CATSDPLEGAGEKLFF; cdr3_nt: TGTGCCACCAGTGACCCCCTTGAGGGGGCAGGAGAAAAACTGTTTTTT
d_call: TRBD1; clone_size: -; j_call: TRBJ1-5; v_call: TRBV2; cdr3_aa: CASTLDRAGQPQHF; cdr3_nt: TGTGCCAGCACTCTCGACAGGGCCGGTCAGCCCCAGCATTTT
d_call: TRBD1; clone_size: -; j_call: TRBJ1-4; v_call: TRBV2; cdr3_aa: CASSETPSRGREKLFF; cdr3_nt: TGTGCCAGCAGTGAAACCCCATCCAGGGGGCGTGAAAAACTGTTTTTT
d_call: -; clone_size: -; j_call: TRBJ1-1; v_call: TRBV5-4; cdr3_aa: CASSFQGGNTEAFF; cdr3_nt: TGTGCCAGCAGCTTTCAGGGCGGAAACACTGAAGCTTTCTTT
d_call: TRBD2; clone_size: -; j_call: TRBJ2-7; v_call: TRBV5-6; cdr3_aa: CASSAGLAGPYEQYF; cdr3_nt: TGTGCCAGCAGCGCCGGACTAGCGGGACCCTACGAGCAGTACTTC
d_call: TRBD2; clone_size: once; j_call: TRBJ2-5; v_call: TRBV7-8; cdr3_aa: CASSPGLAGGTQYF; cdr3_nt: TGTGCCAGCAGTCCGGGACTAGCGGGAGGGACCCAGTACTTC
d_call: -; clone_size: -; j_call: TRBJ1-1; v_call: TRBV10-3; cdr3_aa: CAISVFQGNTEAFF; cdr3_nt: TGTGCCATCAGTGTATTTCAGGGGAACACTGAAGCTTTCTTT
d_call: TRBD1; clone_size: -; j_call: TRBJ1-5; v_call: TRBV6-2/TRBV6-3; cdr3_aa: CASSYNSETGQDVLSNQPQHF; cdr3_nt: TGTGCCAGCAGTTACAATTCCGAAACGGGACAGGATGTTTTGAGCAATCAGCCCCAGCATTTT
d_call: -; clone_size: -; j_call: TRBJ1-2; v_call: TRBV6-1; cdr3_aa: CASSEGTDRYGYTF; cdr3_nt: TGTGCCAGCAGTGAAGGGACAGATCGGTATGGCTACACCTTC
d_call: TRBD1; clone_size: -; j_call: TRBJ1-1; v_call: TRBV27; cdr3_aa: CASSLGAGGDAFF; cdr3_nt: TGTGCCAGCAGTTTAGGGGCAGGGGGCGACGCTTTCTTT
d_call: TRBD1; clone_size: -; j_call: TRBJ2-5; v_call: TRBV9; cdr3_aa: CASSEGTGRETQYF; cdr3_nt: TGTGCCAGCAGCGAGGGGACAGGCCGGGAGACCCAGTACTTC
d_call: TRBD1; clone_size: -; j_call: TRBJ2-7; v_call: TRBV24-1; cdr3_aa: CATSDRTGSSYEQYF; cdr3_nt: TGTGCCACCAGTGATCGGACAGGGAGCTCCTACGAGCAGTACTTC
d_call: TRBD1; clone_size: few; j_call: TRBJ1-1; v_call: TRBV10-3; cdr3_aa: CAIRETGEGPMMNTEAFF; cdr3_nt: TGTGCCATCAGGGAAACAGGGGAAGGGCCAATGATGAACACTGAAGCTTTCTTT
d_call: TRBD1; clone_size: -; j_call: TRBJ1-2; v_call: TRBV7-2; cdr3_aa: CASSFLGQGNYGYTF; cdr3_nt: TGTGCCAGCAGTTTCTTGGGACAGGGAAACTATGGCTACACCTTC
d_call: -; clone_size: -; j_call: TRBJ2-1; v_call: TRBV4-1; cdr3_aa: CASSQIYSSYNEQFF; cdr3_nt: TGCGCCAGCAGCCAAATTTACTCGTCCTACAATGAGCAGTTCTTC
d_call: TRBD2; clone_size: -; j_call: TRBJ2-7; v_call: TRBV2; cdr3_aa: CASRDPAGGPLFHYEQYF; cdr3_nt: TGTGCCAGCAGGGATCCAGCGGGAGGGCCTCTGTTCCACTACGAGCAGTACTTC
d_call: -; clone_size: -; j_call: TRBJ2-7; v_call: TRBV29-1; cdr3_aa: CSVWAPTYEQYF; cdr3_nt: TGCAGCGTTTGGGCCCCCACCTACGAGCAGTACTTC
d_call: -; clone_size: -; j_call: TRBJ1-2; v_call: TRBV18; cdr3_aa: CASSPREGVDYGYTF; cdr3_nt: TGTGCCAGCTCACCACGTGAAGGGGTAGACTATGGCTACACCTTC
d_call: -; clone_size: -; j_call: TRBJ1-1; v_call: TRBV2; cdr3_aa: CASSEEGLRNTEAFF; cdr3_nt: TGTGCCAGCAGTGAAGAGGGGCTGCGGAACACTGAAGCTTTCTTT
d_call: TRBD1; clone_size: once; j_call: TRBJ2-1; v_call: TRBV24-1; cdr3_aa: CATSTGQGWNEQFF; cdr3_nt: TGTGCCACCAGTACGGGACAGGGGTGGAATGAGCAGTTCTTC
d_call: TRBD1; clone_size: -; j_call: TRBJ1-1; v_call: TRBV4-1; cdr3_aa: CASSHVWTGGATEAFF; cdr3_nt: TGCGCCAGCAGCCACGTCTGGACAGGGGGTGCCACTGAAGCTTTCTTT
d_call: TRBD1; clone_size: -; j_call: TRBJ2-5; v_call: TRBV24-1; cdr3_aa: CATSEDGTGSPETQYF; cdr3_nt: TGTGCCACCAGTGAGGATGGGACAGGGAGTCCAGAGACCCAGTACTTC
d_call: -; clone_size: -; j_call: TRBJ2-7; v_call: TRBV7-9; cdr3_aa: CASSLVMGAAPFYEQYF; cdr3_nt: TGTGCCAGCAGCTTAGTTATGGGTGCGGCACCATTCTACGAGCAGTACTTC
d_call: TRBD1; clone_size: -; j_call: TRBJ2-5; v_call: TRBV25-1; cdr3_aa: CASSETGDRRETQYF; cdr3_nt: TGTGCCAGCAGTGAGACAGGGGACAGAAGGGAGACCCAGTACTTC
d_call: -; clone_size: -; j_call: TRBJ1-2; v_call: TRBV2; cdr3_aa: CASSEPRGYGYTF; cdr3_nt: TGTGCCAGCAGTGAACCGAGAGGGTATGGCTACACCTTC
d_call: TRBD1; clone_size: -; j_call: TRBJ1-3; v_call: TRBV7-2; cdr3_aa: CASSPGQVGNTIYF; cdr3_nt: TGTGCCAGCAGCCCGGGACAGGTGGGAAACACCATATATTTT
d_call: TRBD2; clone_size: -; j_call: TRBJ2-5; v_call: TRBV19; cdr3_aa: CASSIGRSGGKEETQYF; cdr3_nt: TGTGCCAGTAGTATAGGTCGTAGCGGGGGGAAAGAAGAGACCCAGTACTTC
d_call: -; clone_size: -; j_call: TRBJ1-1; v_call: TRBV27; cdr3_aa: CASTPGGGNTEAFF; cdr3_nt: TGTGCCAGCACCCCCGGGGGGGGGAACACTGAAGCTTTCTTT
d_call: TRBD1; clone_size: -; j_call: TRBJ1-5; v_call: TRBV3-1/TRBV3-2; cdr3_aa: CASSQGTGEKPQHF; cdr3_nt: TGTGCCAGCAGCCAAGGAACAGGGGAGAAGCCCCAGCATTTT
d_call: TRBD1; clone_size: -; j_call: TRBJ2-1; v_call: TRBV6-5; cdr3_aa: CASSRGSRFYNEQFF; cdr3_nt: TGTGCCAGCAGCAGGGGGTCTCGTTTCTACAATGAGCAGTTCTTC
d_call: -; clone_size: -; j_call: TRBJ1-5; v_call: TRBV6-1; cdr3_aa: CASSEAGGGGQPQHF; cdr3_nt: TGTGCCAGCAGTGAAGCGGGGGGGGGTGGCCAGCCCCAGCATTTT
d_call: -; clone_size: -; j_call: TRBJ2-1; v_call: TRBV11-2; cdr3_aa: CASSVTVAREQFF; cdr3_nt: TGTGCCAGCAGCGTTACGGTAGCACGGGAGCAGTTCTTC
d_call: TRBD2; clone_size: -; j_call: TRBJ2-5; v_call: TRBV18; cdr3_aa: CASSPGLGETQYF; cdr3_nt: TGTGCCAGCTCGCCGGGACTAGGAGAGACCCAGTACTTC
d_call: TRBD1; clone_size: -; j_call: TRBJ1-5; v_call: TRBV5-1; cdr3_aa: CASSLEGQGFDQPQHF; cdr3_nt: TGCGCCAGCAGCTTGGAAGGACAGGGGTTCGATCAGCCCCAGCATTTT